These T cell receptor beta chains were read from a single sample in a study of blood T cell repertoires in COVID-19. TCRdb's table, derived via immunoSEQ multiplex PCR, lists solely in-frame clones and lacks some. This table holds approximately 100,000 clones, about three quarters found once. Sequencing used peripheral blood. These receptor sequences come from an elderly man with acute or convalescent COVID-19. Each CDR3 is given with its conserved first and last residue. The D gene is left open where the match is weak. The listing skips clone size in some rows; elsewhere it reads once, few, many or a size class.

V	length	D	size	J	DNA	CDR3
TRBV27	14	TRBD2	-	TRBJ2-3	TGTGCCTCCGGGGCTAGCGGAAGCACAGATACGCAGTATTTT	CASGASGSTDTQYF
TRBV19	14	TRBD1	few	TRBJ2-3	TGTGCCAGTAGGGTGACAGGGGGCACAGATACGCAGTATTTT	CASRVTGGTDTQYF
TRBV5-6	14	TRBD1	-	TRBJ2-7	TGTGCCAGCAGCGCTGACAGGGGCCTTGGAGAGCAGTACTTC	CASSADRGLGEQYF
TRBV25-1	11	TRBD1	few	TRBJ2-7	TGTGCCAGTGGACAGGGCTACGAGCAGTACTTC	CASGQGYEQYF
TRBV15	15	-	-	TRBJ2-1	TGTGCCACCAGCCGGAGAGATGGTTGGTACAATGAGCAGTTCTTC	CATSRRDGWYNEQFF
TRBV18	17	TRBD2	-	TRBJ2-3	TGTGCCAGCTCACCACCGGGACTAGCGGGAGGAGGAGATACGCAGTATTTT	CASSPPGLAGGGDTQYF
TRBV10-3	14	TRBD2	-	TRBJ2-5	TGTGCCATCAGTGACGGACTAGCTGGGGAGACCCAGTACTTC	CAISDGLAGETQYF
TRBV27	12	-	-	TRBJ1-3	TGTGCCAGTAGGGGAATGGGAAACACCATATATTTT	CASRGMGNTIYF
TRBV19	15	-	-	TRBJ2-2	TGTGCCAGTAGTGTCTTGGGCCTGACATCCGGGGAGCTGTTTTTT	CASSVLGLTSGELFF
TRBV2	14	TRBD1	-	TRBJ1-1	TGTGCCAGCAGCCTCCGAGGGGGCTGGACTGAAGCTTTCTTT	CASSLRGGWTEAFF
TRBV3-1/TRBV3-2	15	TRBD2	-	TRBJ2-1	TGTGCCAGCAGCCACCTAGCGGGAGCAAAAAATGAGCAGTTCTTC	CASSHLAGAKNEQFF
TRBV5-1	17	TRBD2	-	TRBJ2-3	TGCGCCAGCAGCCCGGGGACTAGCGGGAGGCTTACAGATACGCAGTATTTT	CASSPGTSGRLTDTQYF
TRBV5-1	14	TRBD1	-	TRBJ1-3	TGCGCCAGCAGCCCGGACAGGAAGGAAAACACCATATATTTT	CASSPDRKENTIYF
TRBV5-1	14	-	-	TRBJ2-7	TGCGCCAGCAGCCTGGGACACGGGACCTACGAGCAGTACTTC	CASSLGHGTYEQYF
TRBV19	14	-	few	TRBJ1-5	TGTGCCAGTAGTATGGGGGCAAGCAATCAGCCCCAGCATTTT	CASSMGASNQPQHF
TRBV7-8	16	-	-	TRBJ1-1	TGTGCCAGCAGCCGCGGCCCCAGGACAGCGGTTACTGAAGCTTTCTTT	CASSRGPRTAVTEAFF
TRBV4-1	17	-	-	TRBJ2-3	TGCGCCAGCAGCCAAGTTCCGAGGATGACGGTCGCAGATACGCAGTATTTT	CASSQVPRMTVADTQYF
TRBV9	14	TRBD2	-	TRBJ2-7	TGTGCCAGCAGCGTCGGGACTAATTCCTACGAGCAGTACTTC	CASSVGTNSYEQYF
TRBV7-2	16	TRBD2	-	TRBJ2-2	TGTGCCAGCAGCCGCCCCGGGGGGGAGGTCACCGGGGAGCTGTTTTTT	CASSRPGGEVTGELFF
TRBV12-3/TRBV12-4	13	-	-	TRBJ1-1	TGTGCCATAGCCTCCGGGGGTGGCACTGAAGCTTTCTTT	CAIASGGGTEAFF
TRBV27	16	TRBD1	-	TRBJ2-2	TGTGCCAGCAGTTCGTCGGGACAGGTCGATACCGGGGAGCTGTTTTTT	CASSSSGQVDTGELFF
TRBV27	14	-	-	TRBJ1-4	TGTGCCAGCAGTTTATCCTGGAGTAATGAAAAACTGTTTTTT	CASSLSWSNEKLFF
TRBV30	15	-	-	TRBJ2-3	TGTGCCTGGAGTGTCGGGAGTATGAGCACAGATACGCAGTATTTT	CAWSVGSMSTDTQYF
TRBV4-3	14	-	-	TRBJ1-1	TGCGCCAGCAGCCAAGGGGCAGGGTCCACTGAAGCTTTCTTT	CASSQGAGSTEAFF
TRBV28	15	-	few	TRBJ1-2	TGTGCCAGCAGTTCAAATTCTGGACTCGACTATGGCTACACCTTC	CASSSNSGLDYGYTF
TRBV28	14	TRBD2	-	TRBJ2-3	TGTGCCACCGAAACTAGCGGGAGCACAGATACGCAGTATTTT	CATETSGSTDTQYF
TRBV18	14	-	few	TRBJ2-5	TGTGCCAGCTCACCCGGACAGTTGTCGGAGACCCAGTACTTC	CASSPGQLSETQYF
TRBV19	13	TRBD1	-	TRBJ1-4	TGTGCCAGTAGTAGAAACAGGGGTGAAAAACTGTTTTTT	CASSRNRGEKLFF
TRBV28	17	-	-	TRBJ2-6	TGTGCCGTGGGGGCTCTTCAATTTACGGCTGGGGCCAACGTCCTGACTTTC	CAVGALQFTAGANVLTF
TRBV29-1	13	-	-	TRBJ1-2	TGCAGCGCCCCGGTCAGGGGTGACTATGGCTACACCTTC	CSAPVRGDYGYTF